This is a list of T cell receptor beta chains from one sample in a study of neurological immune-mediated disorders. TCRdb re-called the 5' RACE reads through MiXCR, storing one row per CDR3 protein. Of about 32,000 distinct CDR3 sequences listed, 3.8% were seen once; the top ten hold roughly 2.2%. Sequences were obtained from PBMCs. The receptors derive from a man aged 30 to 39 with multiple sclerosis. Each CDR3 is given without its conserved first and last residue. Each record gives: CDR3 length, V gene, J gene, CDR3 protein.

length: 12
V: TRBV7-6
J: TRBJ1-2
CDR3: ASSPRGGGGGYT

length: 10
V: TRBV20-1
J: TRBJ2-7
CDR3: SVGKQGNEQY

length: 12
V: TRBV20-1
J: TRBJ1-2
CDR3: SATSTRGNYGYT

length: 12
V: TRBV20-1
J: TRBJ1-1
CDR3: SATMGGPNTEAF

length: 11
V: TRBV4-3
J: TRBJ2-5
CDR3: ASSRGAQETQY

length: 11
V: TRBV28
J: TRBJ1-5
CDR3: ASSSHGNQPQH

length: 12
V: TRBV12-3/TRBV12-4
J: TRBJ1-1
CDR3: ASSLNRASTEAF

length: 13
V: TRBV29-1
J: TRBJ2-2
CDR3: SVASGGLNTGELF

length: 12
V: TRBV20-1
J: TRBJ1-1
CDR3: SASHGPGNTEAF

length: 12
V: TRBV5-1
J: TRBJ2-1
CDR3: ASSLDRVANEQF

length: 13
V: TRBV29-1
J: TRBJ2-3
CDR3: SVEDRSGGTDTQY

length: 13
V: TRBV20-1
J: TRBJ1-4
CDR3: SARDLGSGNEKLF

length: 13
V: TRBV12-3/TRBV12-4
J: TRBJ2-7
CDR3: ASSDTGTVTYEQY

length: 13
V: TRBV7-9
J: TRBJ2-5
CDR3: ASMLLAGFQETQY

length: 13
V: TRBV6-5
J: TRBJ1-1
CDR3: ASSPPYRGRTEAF

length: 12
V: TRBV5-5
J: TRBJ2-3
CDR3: ASSSDRSTDTQY